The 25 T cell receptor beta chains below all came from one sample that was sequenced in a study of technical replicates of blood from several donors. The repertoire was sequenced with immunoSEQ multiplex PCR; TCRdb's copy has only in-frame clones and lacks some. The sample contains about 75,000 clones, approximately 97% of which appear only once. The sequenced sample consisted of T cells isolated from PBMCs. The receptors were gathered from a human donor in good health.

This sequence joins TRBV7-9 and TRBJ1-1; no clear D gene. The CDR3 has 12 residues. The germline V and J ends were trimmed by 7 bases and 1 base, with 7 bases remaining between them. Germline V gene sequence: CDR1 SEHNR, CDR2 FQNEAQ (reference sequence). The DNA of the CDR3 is TGTGCCAGCAATCGCGCGAACACTGAAGCTTTCTTT. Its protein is CASNRANTEAFF.

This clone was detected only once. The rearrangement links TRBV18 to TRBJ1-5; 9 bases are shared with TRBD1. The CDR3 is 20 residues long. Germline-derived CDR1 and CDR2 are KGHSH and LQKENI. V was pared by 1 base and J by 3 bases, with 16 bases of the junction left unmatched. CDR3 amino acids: CASSPLPPPKDRGNNQPQHF. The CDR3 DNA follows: TGTGCCAGCTCACCACTTCCCCCACCTAAAGACAGGGGGAACAATCAGCCCCAGCATTTT.

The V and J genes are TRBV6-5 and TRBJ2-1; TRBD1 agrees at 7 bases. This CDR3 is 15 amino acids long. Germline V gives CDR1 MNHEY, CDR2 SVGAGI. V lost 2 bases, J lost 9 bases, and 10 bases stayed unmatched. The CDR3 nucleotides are TGTGCCAGCAGTTACACCTATCAGGGGGTGGCTGAGCAGTTCTTC. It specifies CASSYTYQGVAEQFF.

Here the CDR3 reads CATSRDLQTDYEQYF. The CDR3 region has the DNA TGTGCCACCAGCAGAGACTTACAGACAGACTACGAGCAGTACTTC. V usage is TRBV15 and J usage is TRBJ2-7; a possible D gene is TRBD1 (5 bases). CDR3 length equals 15 residues. The germline gives CDR1 LNHNV, CDR2 YYDKDF (reference sequence). V lost 0 bases and J 3 bases, leaving 12 bases between the germline ends.

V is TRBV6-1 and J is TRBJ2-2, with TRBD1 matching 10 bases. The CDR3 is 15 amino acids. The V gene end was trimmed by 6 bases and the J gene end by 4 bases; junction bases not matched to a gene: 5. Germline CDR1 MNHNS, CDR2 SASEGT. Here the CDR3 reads CASRPGQGLTGELFF. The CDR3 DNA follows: TGTGCCAGCAGACCGGGACAGGGGCTCACCGGGGAGCTGTTTTTT.

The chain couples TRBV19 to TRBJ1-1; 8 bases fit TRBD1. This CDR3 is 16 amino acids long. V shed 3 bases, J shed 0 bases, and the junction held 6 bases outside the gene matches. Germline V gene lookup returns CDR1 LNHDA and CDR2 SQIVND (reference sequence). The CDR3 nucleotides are TGTGCCAGTAGTATCGCTTCAGGGGGCGTGAACACTGAAGCTTTCTTT. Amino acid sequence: CASSIASGGVNTEAFF.

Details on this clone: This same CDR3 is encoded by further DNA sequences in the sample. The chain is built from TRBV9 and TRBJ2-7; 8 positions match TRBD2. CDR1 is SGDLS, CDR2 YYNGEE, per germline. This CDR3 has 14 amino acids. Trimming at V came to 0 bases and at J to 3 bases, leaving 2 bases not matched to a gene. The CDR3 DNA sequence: TGTGCCAGCAGCGTAGGGCTAGCGGGCTACGAGCAGTACTTC. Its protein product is CASSVGLAGYEQYF.

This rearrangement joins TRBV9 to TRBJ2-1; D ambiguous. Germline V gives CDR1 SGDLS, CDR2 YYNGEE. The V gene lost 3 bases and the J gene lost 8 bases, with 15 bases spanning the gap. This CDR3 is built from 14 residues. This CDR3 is CASSASPNSYEQFF. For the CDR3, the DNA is TGTGCCAGCAGCGCCTCCCCCAACAGCTATGAGCAGTTCTTC.

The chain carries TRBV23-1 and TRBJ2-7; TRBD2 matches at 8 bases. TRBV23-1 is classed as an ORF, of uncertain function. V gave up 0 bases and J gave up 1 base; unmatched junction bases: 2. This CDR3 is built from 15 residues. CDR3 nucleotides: TGCGCCAGCAGTCAATCTTTAGCGGGATCCTACGAGCAGTACTTC. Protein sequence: CASSQSLAGSYEQYF.

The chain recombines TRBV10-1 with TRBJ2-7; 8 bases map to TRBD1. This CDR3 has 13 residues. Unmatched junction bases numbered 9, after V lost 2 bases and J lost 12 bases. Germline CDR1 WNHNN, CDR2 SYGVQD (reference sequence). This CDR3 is CASSEMDRDGRYF. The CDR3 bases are TGCGCCAGCAGTGAGATGGACAGGGATGGACGGTACTTC.

Here the CDR3 DNA reads TGTGCCAGCAGCCAAGTAACTAGTACCTACGAGCAGTACTTC. It encodes CASSQVTSTYEQYF. The chain carries TRBV4-2 and TRBJ2-7; D is possibly TRBD2 (5 bases). The CDR3 extends over 14 amino acids. CDR1 and CDR2 (germline): LGHNA, YNFKEQ. The V gene lost 1 base and the J gene lost 2 bases, with 9 bases spanning the gap.

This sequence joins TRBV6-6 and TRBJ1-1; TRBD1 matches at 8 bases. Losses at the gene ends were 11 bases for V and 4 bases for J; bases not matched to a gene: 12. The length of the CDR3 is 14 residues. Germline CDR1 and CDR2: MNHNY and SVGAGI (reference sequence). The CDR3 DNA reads TGTGCCGGAAACCCTCAGGGGGCCGGCACTGAAGCTTTCTTT. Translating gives CAGNPQGAGTEAFF.

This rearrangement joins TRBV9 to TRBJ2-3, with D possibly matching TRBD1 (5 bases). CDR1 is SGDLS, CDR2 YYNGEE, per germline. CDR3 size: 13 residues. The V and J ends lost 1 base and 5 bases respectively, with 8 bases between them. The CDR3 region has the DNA TGTGCCAGCAGCGTATACCAGGGAGATACGCAGTATTTT. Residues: CASSVYQGDTQYF.

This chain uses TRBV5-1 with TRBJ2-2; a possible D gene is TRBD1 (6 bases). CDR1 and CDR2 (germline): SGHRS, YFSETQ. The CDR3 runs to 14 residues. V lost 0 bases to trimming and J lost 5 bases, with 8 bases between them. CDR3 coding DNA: TGCGCCAGCAGCTTGGACAGGGTGACCGGGGAGCTGTTTTTT. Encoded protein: CASSLDRVTGELFF.

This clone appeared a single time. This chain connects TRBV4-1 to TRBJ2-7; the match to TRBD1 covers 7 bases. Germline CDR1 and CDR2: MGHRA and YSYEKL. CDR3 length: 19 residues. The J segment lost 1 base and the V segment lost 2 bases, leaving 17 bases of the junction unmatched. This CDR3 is CASSQPSVQDREMSYEQYF. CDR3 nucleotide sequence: TGCGCCAGCAGCCAACCCTCGGTCCAAGACAGGGAAATGTCCTACGAGCAGTACTTC.

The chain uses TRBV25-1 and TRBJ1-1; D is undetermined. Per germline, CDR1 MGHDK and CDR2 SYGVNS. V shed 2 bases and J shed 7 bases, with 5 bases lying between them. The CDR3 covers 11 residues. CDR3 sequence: CASSENNEAFF. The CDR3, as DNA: TGTGCCAGCAGTGAAAATAATGAAGCTTTCTTT. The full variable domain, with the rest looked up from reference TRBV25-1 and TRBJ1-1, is EADIYQTPRYLVIGTGKKITLECSQTMGHDKMYWYQQDPGMELHLIHYSYGVNSTEKGDLSSESTVSRIRTEHFPLTLESARPSHTSQYLCASSENNEAFFGQGTRLTVV.

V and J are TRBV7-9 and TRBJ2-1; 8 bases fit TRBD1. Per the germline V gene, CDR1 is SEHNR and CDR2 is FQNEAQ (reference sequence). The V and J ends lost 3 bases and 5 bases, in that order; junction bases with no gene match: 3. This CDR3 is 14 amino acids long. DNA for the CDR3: TGTGCCAGCAGCTTTCGACAGGGGAACAATGAGCAGTTCTTC. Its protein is CASSFRQGNNEQFF.

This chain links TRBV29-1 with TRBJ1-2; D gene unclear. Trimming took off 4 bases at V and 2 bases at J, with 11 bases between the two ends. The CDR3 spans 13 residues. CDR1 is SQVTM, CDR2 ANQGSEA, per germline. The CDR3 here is CSVVRQFNYGYTF. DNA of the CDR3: TGCAGCGTTGTTCGTCAGTTCAACTATGGCTACACCTTC.

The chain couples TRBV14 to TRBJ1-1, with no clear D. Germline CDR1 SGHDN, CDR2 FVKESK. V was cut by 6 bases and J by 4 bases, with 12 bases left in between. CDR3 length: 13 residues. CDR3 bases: TGTGCCAGCAGACGGGAAGCGGGCACTGAAGCTTTCTTT. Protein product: CASRREAGTEAFF.

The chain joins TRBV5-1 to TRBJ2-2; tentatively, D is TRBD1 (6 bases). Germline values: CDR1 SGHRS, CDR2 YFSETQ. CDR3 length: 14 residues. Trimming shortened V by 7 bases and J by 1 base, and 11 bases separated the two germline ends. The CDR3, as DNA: TGCGCCAGCGAAGGACAGCTGAACACCGGGGAGCTGTTTTTT. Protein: CASEGQLNTGELFF.

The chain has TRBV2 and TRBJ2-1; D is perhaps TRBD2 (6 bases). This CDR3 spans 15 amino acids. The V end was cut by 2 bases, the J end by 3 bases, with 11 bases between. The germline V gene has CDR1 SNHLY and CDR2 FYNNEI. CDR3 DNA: TGTGCCAGCAGTGAAACGGGAGACGGCTACAATGAGCAGTTCTTC. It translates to CASSETGDGYNEQFF.

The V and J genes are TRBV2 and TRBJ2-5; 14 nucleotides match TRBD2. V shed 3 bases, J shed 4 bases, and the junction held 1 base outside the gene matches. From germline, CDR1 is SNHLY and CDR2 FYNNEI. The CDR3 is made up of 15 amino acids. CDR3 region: CASSDGLAGGETQYF. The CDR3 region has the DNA TGTGCCAGCAGTGACGGACTAGCGGGAGGAGAGACCCAGTACTTC.

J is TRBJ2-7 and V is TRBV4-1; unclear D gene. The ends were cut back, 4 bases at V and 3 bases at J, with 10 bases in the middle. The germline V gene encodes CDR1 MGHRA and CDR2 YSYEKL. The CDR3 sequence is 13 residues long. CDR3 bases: TGCGCCAGCAGCCTCAGGAATAGCTACGAGCAGTACTTC. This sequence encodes CASSLRNSYEQYF.

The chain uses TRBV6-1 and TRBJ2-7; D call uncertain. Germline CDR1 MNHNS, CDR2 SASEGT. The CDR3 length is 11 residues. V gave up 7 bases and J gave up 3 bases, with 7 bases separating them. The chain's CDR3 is CASTSLYEQYF. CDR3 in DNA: TGTGCCAGCACCTCTCTCTACGAGCAGTACTTC.

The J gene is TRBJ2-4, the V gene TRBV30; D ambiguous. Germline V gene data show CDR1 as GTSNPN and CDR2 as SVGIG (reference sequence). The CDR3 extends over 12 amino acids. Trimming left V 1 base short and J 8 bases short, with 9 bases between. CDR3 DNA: TGTGCCTGGAGTGCTAGTTGGGACATTCAGTACTTC. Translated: CAWSASWDIQYF. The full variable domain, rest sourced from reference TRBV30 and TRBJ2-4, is SQTIHQWPATLVQPVGSPLSLECTVEGTSNPNLYWYRQAAGRGLQLLFYSVGIGQISSEVPQNLSASRPQDRQFILSSKKLLLSDSGFYLCAWSASWDIQYFGAGTRLSVL.